This T cell receptor (beta chain) derives from a study of T-cell reconstitution after alpha-beta-depleted transplantation in children. V gave up 2 bases and J gave up 5 bases, with 19 bases separating them. Germline CDR1 and CDR2: KGHSH and LQKENI. The CDR3 is 16 residues long. Unique molecular identifiers were used in preparing the TCRbeta library. MiXCR was run by TCRdb on the PCR reads, yielding one entry per CDR3 protein. Here the sample spans about 480,000 distinct CDR3 sequences, around 13% being singletons. The chain has TRBV18 and TRBJ2-7, with D possibly being TRBD1 or TRBD2 (6 bases each). The sequence derives from a human donor who donated a stem cell graft to a child with combined immunodeficiency. The sequenced sample was PBMCs from the stem cell graft donor, obtained from the stem cell graft. The CDR3 loop reads CASSPVSMGGPHEQYF. Written as DNA, the CDR3 is TGTGCCAGCTCACCAGTAAGCATGGGGGGCCCCCACGAGCAGTACTTC.